The 27 T cell receptor gamma chains in this list originate from one sample, sequenced in a study of intestinal T cells in coeliac disease. Each case's genomic DNA was extracted from ten roughly 5.4-µm formalin-fixed paraffin-embedded scrolls. LymphoTrack primers amplified TRG sequences from 200 to 250 ng of biopsy DNA. TCRdb fed the multiplex PCR reads into CATT to redo clone calling. The sample contains 550 to 700 gamma-chain clones, just over 50% of which appear only once. Sequenced material: a duodenal biopsy. All receptors derive from a human donor with celiac disease.

In its sample, this clone was seen a few times. The genes are TRGV2 and TRGJP2. J was trimmed by 8 bases and V by 5 bases; bases with no gene match: 11. The germline V gene has CDR1 EGSNGY and CDR2 YDSYNSKV. The CDR3 has 14 amino acids. CDR3 bases: TGTGCCACCTGGGCCGATCAGGTGGATTGGATCAAGACGTTT. It translates to CATWADQVDWIKTF.

This clone appeared once. The V and J genes are TRGV5 and TRGJ1 or TRGJ2. The CDR3 contains 15 residues. Germline V gene lookup returns CDR1 VINAFY and CDR2 YDVSNSKD. With V trimmed by 0 bases and J by 10 bases, 15 bases remained unmatched. CDR3 DNA sequence: TGTGCCACCTGGGACAGGCGATTTAATATTATAAAGAAACTCTTT. Protein product: CATWDRRFNIIKKLF.

V gene TRGV2 combines with J gene TRGJ1 or TRGJ2. V shed 1 base and J 10 bases; nucleotides not matched to a gene: 13. This CDR3 has 14 residues. Germline loops: CDR1 EGSNGY, CDR2 YDSYNSKV. The CDR3 region is CATWDGPAVIKKLF. For the CDR3, the DNA is TGTGCCACCTGGGACGGCCCGGCGGTTATAAAGAAACTCTTT.

The rearrangement joins TRGV10 to TRGJ1 or TRGJ2. Being an ORF, TRGV10 has a function that is uncertain. Unmatched junction bases numbered 15, after V lost 8 bases and J lost 10 bases. There are 13 residues in the CDR3. The CDR3 region has the DNA TGTGCTGCGTGGGGATTCCGCCCCCCAAAGAAACTCTTT. Protein: CAAWGFRPPKKLF.

This chain joins TRGV8 and TRGJ1 or TRGJ2. The CDR3 runs to 13 residues. CDR1 is VENAVY and CDR2 is YDSYNSRV in the germline V gene. The CDR3 loop is CAPGITPPVKKLF. The CDR3 region has the DNA TGTGCACCTGGGATCACCCCCCCAGTAAAGAAACTCTTT.

The chain carries TRGV10 and TRGJ1 or TRGJ2. TRGV10 qualifies as an ORF whose function is uncertain. The ends lost 8 bases at V and 3 bases at J; junction bases unmatched: 26. The CDR3 runs to 19 residues. CDR3 sequence: CAAWGLCALRLYFYYKKLF. Here the CDR3 DNA reads TGTGCTGCGTGGGGATTATGCGCCCTCCGGTTATATTTTTATTATAAGAAACTCTTT.

This clone is deemed large. The chain couples TRGV10 to TRGJ1 or TRGJ2. TRGV10 is an ORF; its function is uncertain. V lost 8 bases, J lost 2 bases, and 1 base stayed unmatched. There are 11 residues in the CDR3. CDR3 loop: CAAWDYYKKLF. Here the CDR3 DNA reads TGTGCTGCGTGGGATTATTATAAGAAACTCTTT.

This clone is judged large. V gene TRGV10 combines with J gene TRGJ1 or TRGJ2. TRGV10 is an open reading frame, and its role is uncertain. The CDR3 consists of 15 residues. The ends lost 8 bases at V and 2 bases at J; junction bases unmatched: 13. CDR3 protein: CAAWDLYLDYYKKLF. In nucleotides, the CDR3 is TGTGCTGCGTGGGACCTATATCTAGATTATTATAAGAAACTCTTT.

This chain links TRGV10 with TRGJP1. TRGV10 is noted as an ORF with a role that remains uncertain. The CDR3 totals 16 residues. The V and J ends lost 8 bases and 4 bases, in that order; junction bases with no gene match: 14. CDR3 in amino acids: CAAWIDGEDTGWFKIF. CDR3 coding DNA: TGTGCTGCGTGGATAGATGGGGAGGACACTGGTTGGTTCAAGATATTT.

This clone was recorded a few times. The genes are TRGV2 and TRGJP2. CDR1 is EGSNGY, CDR2 YDSYNSKV, per germline. The V gene end was trimmed by 5 bases and the J gene end by 8 bases; junction bases not matched to a gene: 11. This CDR3 comprises 14 residues. Here the CDR3 reads CATWADSVDWIKTF. The CDR3 DNA is TGTGCCACCTGGGCCGATTCGGTGGATTGGATCAAGACGTTT.

This chain connects TRGV3 to TRGJ1 or TRGJ2. This CDR3 contains 12 residues. The V segment lost 4 bases and the J segment 6 bases; nucleotides outside the gene matches: 6. Germline assignment: CDR1 VTNTFY and CDR2 YDVSTARD (reference sequence). The CDR3 spells CATWDQVYKKLF. The CDR3, as DNA: TGTGCCACCTGGGATCAGGTTTATAAGAAACTCTTT.

This clone was counted a few times. The J gene is TRGJ1 or TRGJ2, the V gene TRGV3. CDR1 and CDR2 (germline): VTNTFY, YDVSTARD (reference sequence). The length of the CDR3 is 15 residues. V dropped 1 base and J dropped 3; count of bases not matched to a gene: 9. The DNA of the CDR3 is TGTGCCACCTGGGACAGTCCCCTGGTTTATTATAAGAAACTCTTT. Protein: CATWDSPLVYYKKLF.

V is TRGV5 and J is TRGJ1 or TRGJ2. The ends lost 0 bases at V and 6 bases at J; junction bases unmatched: 11. Germline CDR1 is VINAFY and CDR2 is YDVSNSKD. This CDR3 contains 15 residues. The CDR3 nucleotides read TGTGCCACCTGGGACAGGCGATTTAATAGTTATAAGAAACTCTTT. It yields the protein CATWDRRFNSYKKLF.

As for this clone: A much more abundant neighbour one base away suggests this may be a read error. The genes are TRGV2 and TRGJP2. Unmatched junction bases numbered 20, after V lost 2 bases and J lost 8 bases. The CDR3 runs 18 residues. Germline CDR1 reads EGSNGY; CDR2 reads YDSYNSKV. CDR3 nucleotides: TGTGCCACCTGGGACGATAAGGTGGGGGGGAGATTGGATTGGATCAAGACGTTT. It is translated as CATWDDKVGGRLDWIKTF.

V and J are TRGV11 and TRGJ1 or TRGJ2. TRGV11 is noted as an ORF with a role that remains uncertain. Trimming removed 12 bases from V and 1 base from J; junction bases left unmatched: 9. The CDR3 extends over 13 amino acids. CDR3 bases: TGTGCCTGCCGCCCTTTTAATTATTATAAGAAACTCTTT. This gives the protein CACRPFNYYKKLF.

The chain uses TRGV2 and TRGJP2. The CDR3 runs 16 residues. V shed 8 bases, J shed 9 bases, and the junction held 21 bases outside the gene matches. Germline assignment: CDR1 EGSNGY and CDR2 YDSYNSKV. The CDR3 bases are TGTGCCACCTTGGGATTTGACACAGTAGTGAATTGGATCAAGACGTTT. Residues: CATLGFDTVVNWIKTF.

The V and J genes are TRGV10 and TRGJP1. TRGV10 is designated an ORF whose function remains uncertain. Germline trimming cut 8 bases from V and 5 bases from J; bases unmatched to any gene: 3. There are 12 residues in the CDR3. The CDR3 protein is CAAWETGWFKIF. CDR3 DNA sequence: TGTGCTGCGTGGGAAACTGGTTGGTTCAAGATATTT.

This clone was detected a few times. This chain uses TRGV4 with TRGJ1 or TRGJ2. CDR3 length: 13 amino acids. Germline V gene lookup returns CDR1 EGSTGY and CDR2 YDSYTSSV. V lost 5 bases, J lost 2 bases, and 6 bases stayed unmatched. The CDR3 region has the DNA TGTGCCACCTGGGGGCGATATTATTATAAGAAACTCTTT. It translates to CATWGRYYYKKLF.

This rearrangement joins TRGV2 to TRGJ1 or TRGJ2. Germline V gene sequence: CDR1 EGSNGY, CDR2 YDSYNSKV. This CDR3 is built from 13 residues. V lost 1 base to trimming and J lost 7 bases; unmatched junction nucleotides: 7. CDR3 coding DNA: TGTGCCACCTGGGACGGCCTATCGTATAAGAAACTCTTT. This sequence encodes CATWDGLSYKKLF.

This chain uses TRGV5P with TRGJP1. TRGV5P is a known pseudogene. This CDR3 has 14 amino acids. Here the CDR3 reads CATWARARGWFKIF. CDR3 in DNA: TGTGCCACCTGGGCAAGGGCCCGTGGTTGGTTCAAGATATTT.

V gene TRGV4 combines with J gene TRGJ1 or TRGJ2. The CDR3 runs 12 residues. Per germline, CDR1 EGSTGY and CDR2 YDSYTSSV. The CDR3 spells CAPAQKGYKKLF. Written as DNA, the CDR3 is TGTGCTCCAGCACAGAAAGGTTATAAGAAACTCTTT.

The chain links TRGV2 to TRGJ1 or TRGJ2. There are 15 residues in the CDR3. Germline V gives CDR1 EGSNGY, CDR2 YDSYNSKV. V lost 0 bases and J lost 8; bases outside the gene matches: 13. CDR3 sequence (DNA): TGTGCCACCTGGGACGGGACTTCGCGGTCTAATAAGAAACTCTTT. Translated, it gives CATWDGTSRSNKKLF.

With regard to this clone: It is unclear where the CDR3 begins or ends on the DNA, so no DNA is shown, and the CDR3 is as TCRdb lists it. The V and J genes are TRGV11 and TRGJP2. TRGV11 is an open reading frame whose function is uncertain. The CDR3 sequence runs 18 residues, both termini included. The CDR3 region is CTTVPAGLGTSSDWIKTF.

The V and J genes are TRGV2 and TRGJ1 or TRGJ2. There are 12 residues in the CDR3. In germline, CDR1 is EGSNGY, CDR2 YDSYNSKV. Trimming at V came to 9 bases and at J to 1 base, leaving 6 bases not matched to a gene. The CDR3 DNA is TGTGCCACCCATATCAATTATTATAAGAAACTCTTT. Its protein product is CATHINYYKKLF.

The V gene is TRGV4, the J gene TRGJ1 or TRGJ2. This CDR3 is 15 amino acids long. From germline, CDR1 is EGSTGY and CDR2 YDSYTSSV. V shed 5 bases and J 2 bases; nucleotides not matched to a gene: 12. CDR3 sequence (DNA): TGTGCCACCTGGGGGGTGGGTCTTCATTATTATAAGAAACTCTTT. Its protein product is CATWGVGLHYYKKLF.

This sequence joins TRGV8 and TRGJ1 or TRGJ2. In germline, CDR1 is VENAVY, CDR2 YDSYNSRV. The CDR3 has 12 residues. V lost 2 bases and J lost 9; bases outside the gene matches: 7. In DNA form, the CDR3 reads TGTGCCACCTGGGATATAAATATTAAGAAACTCTTT. Translated: CATWDINIKKLF.

This clone is large. The rearrangement links TRGV4 to TRGJ1 or TRGJ2. V shed 4 bases, J shed 3 bases, and the junction held 3 bases outside the gene matches. CDR3 length: 12 amino acids. Looked up from germline, CDR1 is EGSTGY and CDR2 is YDSYTSSV. In DNA form, the CDR3 reads TGTGCCACCTGGGACCTTTATTATAAGAAACTCTTT. The encoded protein is CATWDLYYKKLF.